A selection of T cell receptor beta chains follows, all from one sample in a study of blood T cell repertoires in COVID-19. Clones were read by immunoSEQ multiplex PCR, and TCRdb kept only the in-frame ones, dropping some. The repertoire consists of approximately 180,000 clones, with approximately 90% occurring once and the leading ten covering 20% to 25%. Sequenced material: peripheral blood. Receptor source: a man aged 55 to 69 with active or convalescent COVID-19. CDR3s include the opening cysteine and the closing phenylalanine or tryptophan. Each record gives: CDR3 length, V gene, CDR3 protein.

>16|TRBV19
CASIRTAGVLNYGYTF
>14|TRBV19
CASSPLRSSYEQYF
>15|TRBV5-1
CASSPDRAWTNEQFF
>16|TRBV11-2
CASSVGQGYGSETQYF
>13|TRBV2
CASKGQFQTEAFF
>16|TRBV10-1
CASSAGGPSGANVLTF
>15|TRBV3-1/TRBV3-2
CASSQADRANYGYTF
>15|TRBV28
CASSPLQGARTEAFF
>14|TRBV2
CASSENRDGKTQYF
>16|TRBV5-1
CASSEGLAGGQGTQYF
>13|TRBV5-6
CATGRGASYGYTF
>12|TRBV5-1
CASSFSTDTQYF
>16|TRBV3-1/TRBV3-2
CASSHSGTLAGNEQFF
>13|TRBV24-1
CATSEADRNTIYF
>13|TRBV2
CASGAIGANVLTF
>15|TRBV6-5
CASRSGTTNTGELFF
>15|TRBV19
CASSDRRDPRETQYF
>16|TRBV7-3
CASSLTGGLVYNEQFF
>14|TRBV2
CASRRTGGEETQYF
>14|TRBV5-4
CASSGGQPQETQYF
>16|TRBV5-1
CASSLGQDGNTGELFF
>13|TRBV29-1
CSVAGTGYNEQFF
>12|TRBV29-1
CSGGAGAYEQYF
>15|TRBV11-2
CASSPEGGAEETQYF
>15|TRBV2
CASSDLRTGNSPLHF
>15|TRBV4-1
CASSQEGGRRETQYF
>15|TRBV2
CASRSRENSNQPQHF
>17|TRBV2
CASEGLSSGGRQETQYF
>13|TRBV29-1
CSVGMDFSSPLHF
>15|TRBV6-5
CASRVSWGEPGELFF
>15|TRBV30
CAWSVEGRGNTEAFF
>15|TRBV4-2
CASSPRASGYNEQFF
>17|TRBV7-6
CASSLIGTIGPQETQYF
>13|TRBV30
CAWSVNARETQYF
>12|TRBV11-2
CASSLQYNEQFF
>14|TRBV27
CASSLGTGRDTQYF
>15|TRBV6-5
CASRSTGLSNQPQHF
>17|TRBV5-1
CASSLSPRREIAGELFF
>13|TRBV24-1
CATSDRDNRGRFF
>16|TRBV24-1
CATSGLRGDSGNTIYF